The rows below give T cell receptor beta chains drawn from one sample of a study of blood T cell repertoires in COVID-19. Method: immunoSEQ multiplex PCR; TCRdb's copy keeps in-frame clones and lacks some. The table has some 80,000 clones, 80% to 85% seen once; the top ten hold 3.5%. The sample taken for sequencing was peripheral blood. The receptors come from a man aged 50-60 years with acute or convalescent COVID-19. CDR3s include the opening cysteine and the closing phenylalanine or tryptophan. Each record gives: CDR3 DNA, CDR3 protein, D gene, J gene, clone size, V gene. D genes are given only for firm matches. Expanded clones are given a class, and other clones once, few, many or no size at all.

TGTGCCAGCAGACAAACAGGGGGTATGGGCACAGATACGCAGTATTTT	CASRQTGGMGTDTQYF	TRBD1	TRBJ2-3	.	TRBV11-2
TGTGCCAGCAGAAAGGAGGGGGGGTCCTACGAGCAGTACTTC	CASRKEGGSYEQYF	.	TRBJ2-7	.	TRBV2
TGTGCCAGCAGCCAAGTCCCTAGCGGGAGCTCCTACAATGAGCAGTTCTTC	CASSQVPSGSSYNEQFF	TRBD2	TRBJ2-1	.	TRBV7-8
TGTGCCTGGAATAGGAACACTGAAGCTTTCTTT	CAWNRNTEAFF	.	TRBJ1-1	.	TRBV30
TGTGCCAGCTCACCGGGACAGATCTACGAGCAGTACTTC	CASSPGQIYEQYF	TRBD1	TRBJ2-7	.	TRBV18
TGTGCCACCTCTACGGGGGGCACTGAAGCTTTCTTT	CATSTGGTEAFF	.	TRBJ1-1	.	TRBV24-1
TGTGCCAGCAAGCCCAGCGGGGGGGCCGGTGCCTACGAGCAGTACTTC	CASKPSGGAGAYEQYF	TRBD2	TRBJ2-7	once	TRBV6-6
TGTGCCAGCGGGGGACAGGTTTATGGCTACACCTTC	CASGGQVYGYTF	TRBD1	TRBJ1-2	.	TRBV6-5
TGTGCCAGCAGTTTATACCCTTGGGAGGCGGGGGCCTCCTACGAGCAGTACTTC	CASSLYPWEAGASYEQYF	.	TRBJ2-7	once	TRBV28
TGTGCCAGCAAAGGACTATCGGCCTACGAGCAGTACTTC	CASKGLSAYEQYF	.	TRBJ2-7	.	TRBV27
TGTGCCAGCAGCAATGGACAGGGCTCCTACAATGAGCAGTTCTTC	CASSNGQGSYNEQFF	.	TRBJ2-1	.	TRBV21-1
TGTGCCACCTCATCTGGACACGGCAATCAGCCCCAGCATTTT	CATSSGHGNQPQHF	.	TRBJ1-5	.	TRBV24-1
TGTGCCAGCAGTTTAGGACAGGGCGATGGCTACACCTTC	CASSLGQGDGYTF	TRBD1	TRBJ1-2	.	TRBV28
TGTGCCAGCAGTCTTAACCAAGAGACCCAGTACTTC	CASSLNQETQYF	.	TRBJ2-5	.	TRBV28
TGTGCCAGCAGCCGTAGCGGGAGTCCGTCCTACGAGCAGTACTTC	CASSRSGSPSYEQYF	TRBD2	TRBJ2-7	.	TRBV28
TGTGCCAGCAGCCGGTCCGGAGGGAGGAGCTCTGCATCCTACAATGAGCAGTTCTTC	CASSRSGGRSSASYNEQFF	.	TRBJ2-1	.	TRBV3-1/TRBV3-2
TGTGCCAGCAGCCAAGGGGACACTGAAGCTTTCTTT	CASSQGDTEAFF	.	TRBJ1-1	once	TRBV11-3
TGCGCCAGCAGCAAGGGGACAGGGAGTAACGGCTACGAGCAGTACTTC	CASSKGTGSNGYEQYF	TRBD1	TRBJ2-7	.	TRBV10-1
TGTGCCACCAGTGATTTTATGGGACAGGGGGCCTCTTTCACAGATACGCAGTATTTT	CATSDFMGQGASFTDTQYF	TRBD1	TRBJ2-3	.	TRBV24-1
TGTGCCAGCAGCCTAGAGGGGACACCTTACACAGATACGCAGTATTTT	CASSLEGTPYTDTQYF	.	TRBJ2-3	.	TRBV9
TGTGCCAGTAGAGACAGGGTGGAGGAAAAACTGTTTTTT	CASRDRVEEKLFF	TRBD1	TRBJ1-4	.	TRBV19
TGTGCCAGCTCACCACCGAACTGGGGGGACACCGGGGAGCTGTTTTTT	CASSPPNWGDTGELFF	.	TRBJ2-2	.	TRBV18
TGTGCCAGCAGTTACTCGATGCGAAGCAATCAGCCCCAGCATTTT	CASSYSMRSNQPQHF	.	TRBJ1-5	.	TRBV6-5
TGTGCCTGGAGTGTAAGGAGGGTCAGGGGGGCTTTCTTT	CAWSVRRVRGAFF	TRBD1	TRBJ1-1	.	TRBV30
TGCGCCAGCAGCCAAGTCTCGGACTACCGGGATACGCAGTATTTT	CASSQVSDYRDTQYF	.	TRBJ2-3	.	TRBV4-3
TGCGCCAGCAGCTTGGCATCACTAGCGGGCACAGATACGCAGTATTTT	CASSLASLAGTDTQYF	TRBD2	TRBJ2-3	.	TRBV5-1
TGTGCCAGCCGGGCCCCCAGGGTCCTAGAGACCCAGTACTTC	CASRAPRVLETQYF	.	TRBJ2-5	.	TRBV6-5
TGTGCCAGCATGAAGGGGCTGTCGGCCCAGCCCCAGCATTTT	CASMKGLSAQPQHF	.	TRBJ1-5	.	TRBV2
TGTGCCACCAGGGCGACAGGGGGCTCAGGAACAGATACGCAGTATTTT	CATRATGGSGTDTQYF	TRBD1	TRBJ2-3	.	TRBV24-1
TGTGCCAGCAGCGCCGGTTATGGCTACACCTTC	CASSAGYGYTF	.	TRBJ1-2	.	TRBV9
TGTGCCAGCAGTTTTTGGGACAGGGGAGAGCAGTACTTC	CASSFWDRGEQYF	TRBD1	TRBJ2-7	.	TRBV27
TGCAGCGTCCGGACTAGCGGCCTATACAATGAGCAGTTCTTC	CSVRTSGLYNEQFF	TRBD2	TRBJ2-1	.	TRBV29-1
TGTGCCAGCAGCCAGGGACAGGGAAGTTCCGGGGAGCTGTTTTTT	CASSQGQGSSGELFF	TRBD1	TRBJ2-2	once	TRBV4-2
TGTGCCACAATGGACAGGTCTATCTCTGGAAACACCATATATTTT	CATMDRSISGNTIYF	TRBD1	TRBJ1-3	.	TRBV10-3
TGTGCCAGCAGCTTGAGAGCGGGGGGTTACAATGAGCAGTTCTTC	CASSLRAGGYNEQFF	TRBD2	TRBJ2-1	.	TRBV7-9
TGTGCCAGTAGTATCAGGGGGCCCCAGAGGGAGCAGTACTTC	CASSIRGPQREQYF	TRBD1	TRBJ2-7	.	TRBV19
TGTGCCTGGAGTCGAAAACCGGGACAGGCCTACGAGCAGTACTTC	CAWSRKPGQAYEQYF	TRBD1	TRBJ2-7	.	TRBV30
TGTGCCAGTAGTATGGACGGCGGGAGGGAGCAGTACTTC	CASSMDGGREQYF	TRBD2	TRBJ2-7	.	TRBV19
TGTGCCACTCGACAGGGGTTGAACACTGAAGCTTTCTTT	CATRQGLNTEAFF	TRBD1	TRBJ1-1	few	TRBV28
TGTGCCAGCAGGGGGGGGCAACGGCAGCCCCAGCATTTT	CASRGGQRQPQHF	.	TRBJ1-5	.	TRBV28
TGTGCCAGCAGCTTAGGGTCAGGGCACCCTAGCACAGATACGCAGTATTTT	CASSLGSGHPSTDTQYF	.	TRBJ2-3	.	TRBV11-2
TGTGCCATCAGTGCTGGGACAGGGATGAACACCATATATTTT	CAISAGTGMNTIYF	TRBD1	TRBJ1-3	.	TRBV10-3
TGTGCCAGCAGTTACTCGCAGTTTAGCAATCAGCCCCAGCATTTT	CASSYSQFSNQPQHF	.	TRBJ1-5	.	TRBV6-2/TRBV6-3
TGTGCCAGCAGTTTAGTTCGGTACGAGCAGTACTTC	CASSLVRYEQYF	.	TRBJ2-7	.	TRBV12-3/TRBV12-4
TGTGCCAGCAGCGGACCCTCTTCTAGCGGGGACACAGATACGCAGTATTTT	CASSGPSSSGDTDTQYF	TRBD2	TRBJ2-3	.	TRBV9
TGCGCCAGCAGCCAAGAACGTGGCCAGGATAATTCACCCCTCCACTTT	CASSQERGQDNSPLHF	.	TRBJ1-6	few	TRBV4-3
TGTGCCAGTAGTCCGCTCCCGGTCACCGGGGAGCTGTTTTTT	CASSPLPVTGELFF	.	TRBJ2-2	.	TRBV19
TGTGCCAGCAGCCACTCACCGGGGGAGACCCAGTACTTC	CASSHSPGETQYF	.	TRBJ2-5	.	TRBV3-1/TRBV3-2
TGTGCCAGCAGCTGGAGGGGTGGGGATGAAAAACTGTTTTTT	CASSWRGGDEKLFF	.	TRBJ1-4	.	TRBV7-2
TGCGCCCTCATCCCCCACAAACTATATAGCAATCAGCCCCAGCATTTT	CALIPHKLYSNQPQHF	.	TRBJ1-5	.	TRBV5-1